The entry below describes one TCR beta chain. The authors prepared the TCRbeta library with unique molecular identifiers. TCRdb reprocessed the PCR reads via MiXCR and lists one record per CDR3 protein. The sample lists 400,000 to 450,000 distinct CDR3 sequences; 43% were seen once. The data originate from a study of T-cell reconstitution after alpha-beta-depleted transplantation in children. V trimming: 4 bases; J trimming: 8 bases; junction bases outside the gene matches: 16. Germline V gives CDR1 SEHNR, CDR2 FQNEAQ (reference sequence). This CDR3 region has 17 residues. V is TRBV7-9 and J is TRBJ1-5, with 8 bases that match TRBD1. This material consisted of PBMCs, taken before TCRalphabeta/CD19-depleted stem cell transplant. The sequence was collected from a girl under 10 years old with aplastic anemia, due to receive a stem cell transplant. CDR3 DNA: TGTGCCAGCAGCTCAGCAGACAGGGGATTGTGGGGTGAGCCCCAGCATTTT. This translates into CASSSADRGLWGEPQHF.